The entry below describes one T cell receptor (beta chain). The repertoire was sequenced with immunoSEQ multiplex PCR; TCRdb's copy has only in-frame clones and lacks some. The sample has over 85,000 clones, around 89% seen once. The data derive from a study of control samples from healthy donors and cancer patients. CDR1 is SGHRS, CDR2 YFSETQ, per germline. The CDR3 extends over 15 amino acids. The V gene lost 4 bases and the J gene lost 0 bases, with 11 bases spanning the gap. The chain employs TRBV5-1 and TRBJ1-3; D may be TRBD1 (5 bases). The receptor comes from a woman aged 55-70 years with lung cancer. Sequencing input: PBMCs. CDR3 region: CASSPDGTSGNTIYF. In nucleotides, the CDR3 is TGCGCCAGCAGCCCCGACGGGACCTCTGGAAACACCATATATTTT.